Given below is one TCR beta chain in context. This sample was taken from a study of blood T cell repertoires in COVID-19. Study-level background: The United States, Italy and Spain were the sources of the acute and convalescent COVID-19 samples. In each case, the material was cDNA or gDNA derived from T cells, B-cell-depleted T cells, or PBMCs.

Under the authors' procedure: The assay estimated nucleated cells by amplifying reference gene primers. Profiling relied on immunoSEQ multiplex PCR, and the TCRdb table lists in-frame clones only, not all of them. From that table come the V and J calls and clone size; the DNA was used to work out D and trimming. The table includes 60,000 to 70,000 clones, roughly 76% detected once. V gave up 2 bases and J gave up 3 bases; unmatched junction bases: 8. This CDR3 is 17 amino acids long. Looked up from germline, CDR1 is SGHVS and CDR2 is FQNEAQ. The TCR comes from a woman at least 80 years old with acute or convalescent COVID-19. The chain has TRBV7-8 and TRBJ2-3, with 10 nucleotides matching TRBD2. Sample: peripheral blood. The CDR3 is CASSLSASGRTTDTQYF. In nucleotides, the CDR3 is TGTGCCAGCAGCTTATCCGCTAGCGGGAGAACGACAGATACGCAGTATTTT. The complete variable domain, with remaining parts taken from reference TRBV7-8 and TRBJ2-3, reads GAGVSQSPRYKVAKRGQDVALRCDPISGHVSLFWYQQALGQGPEFLTYFQNEAQLDKSGLPSDRFFAERPEGSVSTLKIQRTQQEDSAVYLCASSLSASGRTTDTQYFGPGTRLTVL.